This TCR beta chain was observed in a study of T cells in Graves' hyperthyroidism and ophthalmopathy. Study conclusions and caveats: Blood also showed most of the thyroid clonotypes that were expanded above 0.001.

There were TCR beta CDR3 regions amplified from RNA transcripts. The HTBI primer set was used in a first-round RT-PCR of the TCR CDR3. TCRdb independently ran MiXCR on the multiplex PCR reads; one entry per CDR3 protein. Of over 300,000 distinct CDR3 sequences in the sample, about 14% were seen once. The hyperthyroidism patients had all been newly diagnosed, and their disease duration was under 2 months. Their ages ranged from 18 to 65 years. Clinical symptoms, serum thyroxine and TRAb, thyroid ultrasound and orbital computed tomography together formed the diagnostic basis. This clonotype was seen repeatedly, ten times or more. Antigen unknown. The TCR originated in a woman aged 55-70 years with Graves' hyperthyroidism. Sample: blood.

The CDR3 spells CASSTGTSGRIGELFF. CDR3 nucleotide sequence: TGTGCCAGCAGTACCGGGACTAGCGGGAGGATCGGGGAGCTGTTTTTT. The genes are TRBV27 and TRBJ2-2; 15 nucleotides match TRBD2. From germline, CDR1 is MNHEY and CDR2 SMNVEV (reference sequence). Unmatched junction bases numbered 5, after V lost 5 bases and J lost 7 bases. The CDR3 is 16 residues long.